A selection of T cell receptor beta chains follows, all from one sample in a study of control samples from healthy donors and cancer patients. Clones were read by immunoSEQ multiplex PCR, and TCRdb kept only the in-frame ones, dropping some. The sample holds fewer than 95,000 clones, approximately 86% seen once. The sequencing sample was made of blood. These receptors were taken from a man aged 25-45 years in good health. Both conserved end residues are trimmed from each CDR3.

>TRBV19|TRBJ1-3
ASMLLQSSGNTIY
>TRBV18|TRBJ1-2
ASSLGTGGYT
>TRBV5-1|TRBJ1-2
ASSWNYSSLSTNYGYT
>TRBV3-1/TRBV3-2|TRBJ1-2
ASSQSGGLGYT
>TRBV5-1|TRBJ2-3
ASSQNRGRGTDTQY
>TRBV6-5|TRBJ1-1
ASSLGGNTEAF
>TRBV9|TRBJ2-6
ASSGIHLTRGSGANVLT
>TRBV24-1|TRBJ1-5
ATSELRDSHQPQH
>TRBV30|TRBJ1-2
AWKTGESFYGYT
>TRBV4-2|TRBJ2-1
ASSLGTSGGPNEQF
>TRBV30|TRBJ1-6
AWSEDTRFPLNSPLH